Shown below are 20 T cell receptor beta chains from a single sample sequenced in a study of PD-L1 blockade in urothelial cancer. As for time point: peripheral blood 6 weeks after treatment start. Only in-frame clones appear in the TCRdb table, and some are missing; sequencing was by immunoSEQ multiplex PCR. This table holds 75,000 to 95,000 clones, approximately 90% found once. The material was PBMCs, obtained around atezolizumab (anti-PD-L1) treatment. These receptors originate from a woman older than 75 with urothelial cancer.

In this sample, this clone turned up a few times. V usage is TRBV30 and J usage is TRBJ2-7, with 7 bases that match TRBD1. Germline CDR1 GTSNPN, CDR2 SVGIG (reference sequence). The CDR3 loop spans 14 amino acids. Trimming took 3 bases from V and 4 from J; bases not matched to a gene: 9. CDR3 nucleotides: TGTGCCTGGAGGGTGGGACAGAACTCTTACGAGCAGTACTTC. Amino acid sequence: CAWRVGQNSYEQYF. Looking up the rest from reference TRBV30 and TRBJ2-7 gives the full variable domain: SQTIHQWPATLVQPVGSPLSLECTVEGTSNPNLYWYRQAAGRGLQLLFYSVGIGQISSEVPQNLSASRPQDRQFILSSKKLLLSDSGFYLCAWRVGQNSYEQYFGPGTRLTVT.

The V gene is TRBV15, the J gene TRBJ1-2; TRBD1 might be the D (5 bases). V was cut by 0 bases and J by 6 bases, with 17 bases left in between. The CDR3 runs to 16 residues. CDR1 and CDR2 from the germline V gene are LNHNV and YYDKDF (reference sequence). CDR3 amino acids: CATSRDLVGRVDGYTF. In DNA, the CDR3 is TGTGCCACCAGCAGAGATCTTGTTGGCAGGGTCGATGGCTACACCTTC.

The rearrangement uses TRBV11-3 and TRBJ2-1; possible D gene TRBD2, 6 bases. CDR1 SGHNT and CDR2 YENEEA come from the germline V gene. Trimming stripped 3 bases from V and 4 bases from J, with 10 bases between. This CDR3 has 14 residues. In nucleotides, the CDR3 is TGTGCCAGCAGCTTTAGGGGACTTTACAATGAGCAGTTCTTC. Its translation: CASSFRGLYNEQFF.

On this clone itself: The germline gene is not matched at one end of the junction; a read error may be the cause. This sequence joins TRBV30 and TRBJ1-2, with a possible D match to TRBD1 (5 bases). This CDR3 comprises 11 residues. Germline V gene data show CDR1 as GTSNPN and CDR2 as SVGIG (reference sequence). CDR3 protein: CAWEQAYRYTF. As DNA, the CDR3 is TGTGCCTGGGAACAGGCCTATCGCTACACCTTC.

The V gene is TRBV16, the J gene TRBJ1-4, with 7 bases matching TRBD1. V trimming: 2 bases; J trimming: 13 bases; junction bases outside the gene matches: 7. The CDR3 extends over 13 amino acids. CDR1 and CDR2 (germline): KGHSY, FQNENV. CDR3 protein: CASSQVSGGILFF. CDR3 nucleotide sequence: TGTGCCAGCAGCCAAGTTTCAGGGGGAATACTGTTTTTT. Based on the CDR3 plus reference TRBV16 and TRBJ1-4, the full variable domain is GEEVAQTPKHLVRGEGQKAKLYCAPIKGHSYVFWYQQVLKNEFKFLISFQNENVFDETGMPKERFSAKCLPNSPCSLEIQATKLEDSAVYFCASSQVSGGILFFGSGTQLSVL.

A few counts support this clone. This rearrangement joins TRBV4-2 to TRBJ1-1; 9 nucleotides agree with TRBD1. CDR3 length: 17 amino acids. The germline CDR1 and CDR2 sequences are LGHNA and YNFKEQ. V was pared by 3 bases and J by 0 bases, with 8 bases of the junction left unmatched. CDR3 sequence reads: CASSHPGTGSMNTEAFF. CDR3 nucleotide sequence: TGTGCCAGCAGCCATCCCGGGACAGGGTCAATGAACACTGAAGCTTTCTTT.

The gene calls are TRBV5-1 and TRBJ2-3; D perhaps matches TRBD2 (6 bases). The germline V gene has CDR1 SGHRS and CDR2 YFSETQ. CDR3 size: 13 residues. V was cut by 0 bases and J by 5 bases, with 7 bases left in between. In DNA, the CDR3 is TGCGCCAGCAGCTTGGGGCGGGGAGATACGCAGTATTTT. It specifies CASSLGRGDTQYF.

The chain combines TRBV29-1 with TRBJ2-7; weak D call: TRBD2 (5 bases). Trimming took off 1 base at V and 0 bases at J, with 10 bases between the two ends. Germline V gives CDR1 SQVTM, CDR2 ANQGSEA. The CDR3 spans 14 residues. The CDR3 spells CSVEVRLSSYEQYF. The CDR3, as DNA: TGCAGCGTTGAAGTCCGACTATCCTCCTACGAGCAGTACTTC.

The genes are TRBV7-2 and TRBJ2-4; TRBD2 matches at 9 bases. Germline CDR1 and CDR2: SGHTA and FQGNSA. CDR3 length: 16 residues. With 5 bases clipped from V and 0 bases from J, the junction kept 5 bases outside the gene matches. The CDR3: CASSTTSGKAKNIQYF. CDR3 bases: TGTGCCAGCAGCACGACTAGCGGCAAAGCCAAAAACATTCAGTACTTC.

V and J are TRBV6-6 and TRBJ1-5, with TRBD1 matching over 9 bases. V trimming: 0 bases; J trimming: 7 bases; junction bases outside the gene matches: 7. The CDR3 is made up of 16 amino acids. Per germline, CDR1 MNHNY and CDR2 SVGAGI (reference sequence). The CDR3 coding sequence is TGTGCCAGCAGTTACTCTCCGGGACAGGGTCAACAGCCCCAGCATTTT. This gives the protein CASSYSPGQGQQPQHF.

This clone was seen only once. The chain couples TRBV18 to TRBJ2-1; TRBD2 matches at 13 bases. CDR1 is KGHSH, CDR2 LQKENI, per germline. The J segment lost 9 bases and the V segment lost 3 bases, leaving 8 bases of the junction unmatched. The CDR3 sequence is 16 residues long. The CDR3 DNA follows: TGTGCCAGCTCACCTAAAGGACTAGCGGGAGTCCCTGAGCAGTTCTTC. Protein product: CASSPKGLAGVPEQFF. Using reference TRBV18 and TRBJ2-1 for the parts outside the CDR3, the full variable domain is NAGVMQNPRHLVRRRGQEARLRCSPMKGHSHVYWYRQLPEEGLKFMVYLQKENIIDESGMPKERFSAEFPKEGPSILRIQQVVRGDSAAYFCASSPKGLAGVPEQFFGPGTRLTVL.

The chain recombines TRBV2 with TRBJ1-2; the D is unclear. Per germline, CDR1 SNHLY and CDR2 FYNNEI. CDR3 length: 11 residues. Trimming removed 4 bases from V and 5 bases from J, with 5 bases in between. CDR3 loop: CASSAGYGYTF. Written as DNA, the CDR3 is TGTGCCAGCAGTGCGGGGTATGGCTACACCTTC.

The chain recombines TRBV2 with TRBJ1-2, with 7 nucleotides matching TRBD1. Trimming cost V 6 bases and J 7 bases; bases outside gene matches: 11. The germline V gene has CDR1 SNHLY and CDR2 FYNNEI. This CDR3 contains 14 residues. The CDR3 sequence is CASRAGQIVGGYTF. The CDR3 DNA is TGTGCCAGCAGGGCGGGACAGATCGTAGGTGGCTACACCTTC. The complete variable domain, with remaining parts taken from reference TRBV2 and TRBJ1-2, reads EPEVTQTPSHQVTQMGQEVILRCVPISNHLYFYWYRQILGQKVEFLVSFYNNEISEKSEIFDDQFSVERPDGSNFTLKIRSTKLEDSAMYFCASRAGQIVGGYTFGSGTRLTVV.

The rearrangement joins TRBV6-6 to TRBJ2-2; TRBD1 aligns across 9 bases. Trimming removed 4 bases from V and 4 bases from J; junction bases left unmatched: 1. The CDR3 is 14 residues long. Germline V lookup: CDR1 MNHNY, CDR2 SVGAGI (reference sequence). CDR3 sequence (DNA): TGTGCCAGCAGTTGGGACAGGGTCACCGGGGAGCTGTTTTTT. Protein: CASSWDRVTGELFF.

The CDR3 region is CASSWTASGANVLTF. The CDR3 DNA follows: TGTGCCAGCAGCTGGACAGCCTCTGGGGCCAACGTCCTGACTTTC. The chain carries TRBV5-4 and TRBJ2-6, with D possibly matching TRBD1 (6 bases). Germline V gives CDR1 SGHNT, CDR2 YYREEE (reference sequence). This CDR3 comprises 15 residues. Trimming removed 3 bases from V and 0 bases from J, with 7 bases in between.

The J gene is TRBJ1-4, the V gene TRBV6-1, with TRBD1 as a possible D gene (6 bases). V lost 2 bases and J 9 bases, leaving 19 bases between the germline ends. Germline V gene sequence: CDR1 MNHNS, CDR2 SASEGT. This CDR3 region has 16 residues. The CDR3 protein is CASSESAGTTTKKLFF. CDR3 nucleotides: TGTGCCAGCAGTGAATCCGCCGGGACAACGACCAAAAAACTGTTTTTT.

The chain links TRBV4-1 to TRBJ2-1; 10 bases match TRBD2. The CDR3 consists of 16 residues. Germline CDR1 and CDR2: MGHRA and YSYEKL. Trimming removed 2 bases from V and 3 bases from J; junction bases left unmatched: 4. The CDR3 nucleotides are TGCGCCAGCAGCCAACAACTAGCGGGATACTACAATGAGCAGTTCTTC. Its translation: CASSQQLAGYYNEQFF.

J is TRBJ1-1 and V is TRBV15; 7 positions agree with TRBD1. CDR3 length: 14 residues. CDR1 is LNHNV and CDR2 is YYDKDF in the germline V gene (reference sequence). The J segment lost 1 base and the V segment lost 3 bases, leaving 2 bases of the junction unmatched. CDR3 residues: CATSRGQPNTEAFF. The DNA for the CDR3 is TGTGCCACCAGCAGGGGACAGCCGAACACTGAAGCTTTCTTT.

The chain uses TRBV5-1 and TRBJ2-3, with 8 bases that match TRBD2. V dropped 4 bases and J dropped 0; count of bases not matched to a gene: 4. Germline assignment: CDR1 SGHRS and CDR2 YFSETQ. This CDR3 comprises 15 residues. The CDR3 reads CASSRSGDSTDTQYF. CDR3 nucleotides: TGCGCCAGCAGCCGTAGCGGGGATAGCACAGATACGCAGTATTTT.

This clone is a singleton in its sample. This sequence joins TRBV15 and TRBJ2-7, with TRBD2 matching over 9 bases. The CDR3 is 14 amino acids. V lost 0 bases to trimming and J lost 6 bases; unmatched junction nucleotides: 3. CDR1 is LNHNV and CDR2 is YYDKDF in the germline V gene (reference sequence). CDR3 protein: CATSRDSGSFEQYF. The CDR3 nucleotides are TGTGCCACCAGCAGAGATAGCGGGAGTTTCGAGCAGTACTTC.